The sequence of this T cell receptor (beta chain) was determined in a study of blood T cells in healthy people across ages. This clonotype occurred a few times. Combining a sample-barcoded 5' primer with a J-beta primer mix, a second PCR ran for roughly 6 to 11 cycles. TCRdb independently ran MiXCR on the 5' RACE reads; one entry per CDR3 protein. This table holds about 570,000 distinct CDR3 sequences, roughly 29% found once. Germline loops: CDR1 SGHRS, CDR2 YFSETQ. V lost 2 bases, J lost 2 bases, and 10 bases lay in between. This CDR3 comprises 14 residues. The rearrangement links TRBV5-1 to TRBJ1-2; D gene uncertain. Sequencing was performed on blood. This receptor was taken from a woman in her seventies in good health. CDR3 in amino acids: CASSFSVGNYGYTF. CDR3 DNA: TGCGCCAGCAGCTTTTCGGTGGGGAACTATGGCTACACCTTC.